Below, 27 T cell receptor beta chains from the same sample are listed, as sequenced in a study of human T cells and chemical hapten exposure. Stated time point: patch test 1, 2 weeks after DPC sensitization. Treatment: therapeutic diphenylcyclopropenone sensitization with weekly scalp DPC. TCRdb reprocessed the RACE reads with MiXCR, giving one entry per CDR3 protein. The sample shows about 120,000 distinct CDR3 sequences, around 10% of them seen only once. Sequenced material: whole blood, taken in connection with sensitization to the hapten diphenylcyclopropenone (DPC). All receptors come from a woman aged 45-60 years with alopecia areata. Some clones in this sample may be carry-over from other donors' samples.

CDR3 coding DNA: TGTGCCAGCTCACCCCGCGGGACCACCACGTCTAACTATGGCTACACCTTC. Amino acid sequence: CASSPRGTTTSNYGYTF. The chain has TRBV18 and TRBJ1-2, with D possibly being TRBD1 (5 bases). The CDR3 totals 17 residues. The V end lost 3 bases, the J end lost 0 bases, and 17 bases lay between the germline ends. Germline V lookup: CDR1 KGHSH, CDR2 LQKENI.

This clonotype was picked up a small number of times. The chain couples TRBV4-3 to TRBJ2-1; weak D call: TRBD2 (6 bases). Germline CDR1 LGHNA, CDR2 YSLEER. CDR3 length: 14 amino acids. The V and J ends lost 0 bases and 10 bases respectively, with 13 bases between them. CDR3 nucleotides: TGCGCCAGCAGCCAAGAAAAGGGGACTTCCGAGCAGTTCTTC. Translated: CASSQEKGTSEQFF.

This clonotype was seen many times. The rearrangement joins TRBV4-1 to TRBJ1-4; 7 bases are shared with TRBD1. V trimming: 4 bases; J trimming: 6 bases; junction bases outside the gene matches: 5. Germline V CDR1 and CDR2: MGHRA, YSYEKL. This CDR3 is built from 14 residues. The CDR3: CASSPSGTDEKLFF. The DNA of the CDR3 is TGCGCCAGCAGCCCCTCCGGGACAGATGAAAAACTGTTTTTT.

This clonotype was counted between two and nine times. This rearrangement joins TRBV5-1 to TRBJ2-5; no definite D call. V dropped 1 base and J dropped 2 bases, with 12 bases sitting between them. The CDR3 is 15 residues long. Looked up from germline, CDR1 is SGHRS and CDR2 is YFSETQ. CDR3 coding DNA: TGCGCCAGCAGCTTGAATTTGGGTTATCAAGAGACCCAGTACTTC. It specifies CASSLNLGYQETQYF.

This clonotype was detected only a few times. V gene TRBV18 combines with J gene TRBJ1-6, with 9 bases lining up with TRBD1. This CDR3 is built from 14 residues. Germline CDR1 is KGHSH and CDR2 is LQKENI. V trimming: 3 bases; J trimming: 7 bases; junction bases outside the gene matches: 1. The CDR3 coding sequence is TGTGCCAGCTCACCGGACAGGGGAAATTCACCCCTCCACTTT. This sequence encodes CASSPDRGNSPLHF.

V usage is TRBV2 and J usage is TRBJ1-1; D unclear. V was cut by 1 base and J by 3 bases, with 9 bases left in between. Germline CDR1 reads SNHLY; CDR2 reads FYNNEI. There are 14 residues in the CDR3. The CDR3 sequence is CASSEGHQDTEAFF. The CDR3 DNA reads as TGTGCCAGCAGTGAAGGTCACCAAGACACTGAAGCTTTCTTT.

This clonotype was seen a few times. As DNA, the CDR3 is TGTGCCAGCAGCTTACTCTCCGGGGGTAGCGTAGCTTTCTTT. Encoded protein: CASSLLSGGSVAFF. The J gene is TRBJ1-1, the V gene TRBV7-2; D is possibly TRBD1 (5 bases). This CDR3 comprises 14 residues. Trimming left V 2 bases short and J 10 bases short, with 17 bases between. CDR1 is SGHTA and CDR2 is FQGNSA in the germline V gene.

The chain has TRBV11-2 and TRBJ2-2, with 8 positions matching TRBD1. V was pared by 5 bases and J by 5 bases, with 7 bases of the junction left unmatched. Germline V lookup: CDR1 SGHAT, CDR2 FQNNGV. The CDR3 has 15 residues. In DNA form, the CDR3 reads TGTGCCAGCAGCGCACGACAGGGGCGGACCGGGGAGCTGTTTTTT. It encodes CASSARQGRTGELFF. Variable domain in full (rest from reference TRBV11-2 and TRBJ2-2): EAGVAQSPRYKIIEKRQSVAFWCNPISGHATLYWYQQILGQGPKLLIQFQNNGVVDDSQLPKDRFSAERLKGVDSTLKIQPAKLEDSAVYLCASSARQGRTGELFFGEGSRLTVL.

This clonotype was seen a handful of times. This rearrangement joins TRBV6-5 to TRBJ1-5; 7 bases match TRBD1. V gave up 6 bases and J gave up 3 bases; unmatched junction bases: 5. Germline CDR1 is MNHEY and CDR2 is SVGAGI. There are 14 residues in the CDR3. The CDR3 spells CASREGQLNQPQHF. The CDR3 DNA reads TGTGCCAGCAGGGAGGGACAGCTCAATCAGCCCCAGCATTTT.

This clonotype was observed many times. This chain joins TRBV12-3 or TRBV12-4 and TRBJ1-2; D ambiguous. The CDR3 runs to 13 residues. V gave up 6 bases and J gave up 4 bases, with 12 bases separating them. The CDR3 spells CASRLDQFYGYTF. The CDR3 DNA reads TGTGCCAGCAGACTGGACCAGTTCTATGGCTACACCTTC.

The chain links TRBV7-9 to TRBJ1-1; D is uncertain. The CDR3 is made up of 14 amino acids. Trimming shortened V by 1 base and J by 10 bases, and 16 bases separated the two germline ends. Looked up from germline, CDR1 is SEHNR and CDR2 is FQNEAQ (reference sequence). As DNA, the CDR3 is TGTGCCAGCAGCTTAGAGTCATCCGGGAGCAGAGCTTTCTTT. Translating it yields CASSLESSGSRAFF.

This clonotype was detected ten times or more. The chain has TRBV18 and TRBJ1-6; 9 bases match TRBD1. CDR1 and CDR2 (germline): KGHSH, LQKENI. The CDR3 length is 15 residues. V was clipped by 0 bases and J by 9 bases; unmatched bases: 3. CDR3 amino acids: CASSPPGQGASPLHF. In nucleotides, the CDR3 is TGTGCCAGCTCACCACCGGGACAGGGCGCTTCACCCCTCCACTTT. The entire variable domain, with the rest obtained from reference TRBV18 and TRBJ1-6, is as follows: NAGVMQNPRHLVRRRGQEARLRCSPMKGHSHVYWYRQLPEEGLKFMVYLQKENIIDESGMPKERFSAEFPKEGPSILRIQQVVRGDSAAYFCASSPPGQGASPLHFGNGTRLTVT.

The V call is TRBV6-2 or TRBV6-3, the J call TRBJ2-3; TRBD2 might be the D (6 bases). The CDR3 covers 15 residues. V lost 2 bases to trimming and J lost 0 bases, with 9 bases between them. Germline V CDR1 and CDR2: MNHEY, SVGEGT. The CDR3 loop is CASSYVGLSTDTQYF. The CDR3, as DNA: TGTGCCAGCAGTTACGTGGGACTGAGCACAGATACGCAGTATTTT.

This clonotype was counted only a few times. CDR3 DNA sequence: TGTGCCAGCAGTCCAGGACCCTCCAAAAACATTCAGTACTTC. It is translated as CASSPGPSKNIQYF. V usage is TRBV28 and J usage is TRBJ2-4; no reliable D call. Trimming removed 5 bases from V and 2 bases from J, with 10 bases in between. The CDR3 loop spans 14 amino acids. Germline V gene lookup returns CDR1 MDHEN and CDR2 SYDVKM.

V and J are TRBV5-1 and TRBJ2-7; D possibly corresponds to TRBD1 (6 bases). Germline loops: CDR1 SGHRS, CDR2 YFSETQ. The CDR3 contains 14 residues. V lost 4 bases to trimming and J lost 2 bases, with 13 bases between them. CDR3 sequence: CASSPDSSPYEQYF. The CDR3 DNA sequence: TGCGCCAGCAGCCCGGACAGTTCCCCCTACGAGCAGTACTTC.

This clonotype has ten or more counts. This rearrangement joins TRBV7-6 to TRBJ2-2, with 8 bases fitting TRBD1. Germline V gene data show CDR1 as SGHVS and CDR2 as FNYEAQ. Trimming at V came to 6 bases and at J to 7 bases, leaving 4 bases not matched to a gene. The CDR3 has 13 amino acids. CDR3 in DNA: TGTGCCAGCAGTTACGGACAGGGCGGGGAGCTGTTTTTT. Residues: CASSYGQGGELFF.

This CDR3 reads CSLTQGVNEQFF. CDR3 DNA sequence: TGCAGCCTCACACAGGGGGTCAATGAGCAGTTCTTC. The rearrangement links TRBV29-1 to TRBJ2-1, with 8 bases lining up with TRBD1. V was pared by 8 bases and J by 6 bases, with 6 bases of the junction left unmatched. CDR1 is SQVTM and CDR2 is ANQGSEA in the germline V gene. This CDR3 has 12 amino acids.

The chain carries TRBV28 and TRBJ1-1; a possible D gene is TRBD1 (5 bases). This CDR3 is built from 17 residues. V lost 4 bases to trimming and J lost 6 bases, with 24 bases between them. Germline CDR1 is MDHEN and CDR2 is SYDVKM. CDR3 DNA: TGTGCCAGCAGTTACGGGACGGGGACGGCCAGTCAGGCTGAAGCTTTCTTT. This gives the protein CASSYGTGTASQAEAFF.

This clonotype was recorded a few times. The chain recombines TRBV6-5 with TRBJ2-7, with D possibly being TRBD2 (5 bases). V was pared by 0 bases and J by 0 bases, with 15 bases between. This CDR3 is built from 17 residues. Per the germline V gene, CDR1 is MNHEY and CDR2 is SVGAGI. The CDR3 DNA reads as TGTGCCAGCAGTTACTCGGTCCTGGGCGGAGGCTCCTACGAGCAGTACTTC. Translation: CASSYSVLGGGSYEQYF.

V gene TRBV24-1 combines with J gene TRBJ2-3, with D perhaps matching TRBD2 (5 bases). The CDR3 covers 16 residues. Trimming removed 5 bases from V and 3 bases from J, with 17 bases in between. The germline gives CDR1 KGHDR, CDR2 SFDVKD. The CDR3 loop reads CATSAPGLTATDTQYF. CDR3 DNA sequence: TGTGCCACCAGTGCCCCCGGACTTACGGCTACAGATACGCAGTATTTT.

This clonotype was found a few times. The V call is TRBV3-1, the J call TRBJ2-5; TRBD2 matches 8 bases. The CDR3 has 15 residues. Germline CDR1 LGHDT, CDR2 YNNKEL (reference sequence). V lost 5 bases, J lost 3 bases, and 8 bases stayed unmatched. Here the CDR3 DNA reads TGTGCCAGCAGCTCGGGACCGGGAGGGGAAGAGACCCAGTACTTC. It is translated as CASSSGPGGEETQYF.

V and J are TRBV10-3 and TRBJ1-5; D gene unclear. The germline V gene encodes CDR1 ENHRY and CDR2 SYGVKD. The V end lost 6 bases, the J end lost 4 bases, and 7 bases lay between the germline ends. There are 12 residues in the CDR3. CDR3 coding DNA: TGTGCCATCAGCACGAGGAATCAGCCCCAGCATTTT. This codes for CAISTRNQPQHF.

At least ten counts were recorded for this clonotype. J is TRBJ2-5 and V is TRBV4-1; D unclear. V was trimmed by 3 bases and J by 2 bases, leaving 7 bases between them. This CDR3 region has 13 residues. Germline V gene data show CDR1 as MGHRA and CDR2 as YSYEKL. The DNA for the CDR3 is TGCGCCAGCAGCCAGGCCGATCAAGAGACCCAGTACTTC. Its translation is CASSQADQETQYF.

This clonotype was observed many times. The rearrangement uses TRBV29-1 and TRBJ2-1, with D perhaps matching TRBD2 (5 bases). The CDR3 runs to 12 residues. Per germline, CDR1 SQVTM and CDR2 ANQGSEA. Between the trimmed V and J ends, which lost 1 base and 9 bases, there was a span of 10 bases. The CDR3 sequence is CSVEALASEQFF. In DNA form, the CDR3 reads TGCAGCGTTGAAGCCCTAGCTAGTGAGCAGTTCTTC.

The chain combines TRBV20-1 with TRBJ1-6, with TRBD1 identical over 7 bases. The CDR3 extends over 18 amino acids. V was clipped by 2 bases and J by 0 bases; unmatched bases: 10. Germline V gives CDR1 DFQATT, CDR2 SNEGSKA (reference sequence). CDR3 nucleotide sequence: TGCAGTGCTAGAAACACGGGACAGCTGAGCTCCTATAATTCACCCCTCCACTTT. It translates to CSARNTGQLSSYNSPLHF.

This clonotype was seen repeatedly, ten times or more. CDR3 nucleotide sequence: TGTGCCAGCAGTTTAATGGGTAGGGTGAATCAGCCCCAGCATTTT. This gives the protein CASSLMGRVNQPQHF. V usage is TRBV12-3 or TRBV12-4 and J usage is TRBJ1-5; D remains ambiguous. V was trimmed by 2 bases and J by 4 bases, leaving 12 bases between them. The CDR3 covers 15 residues.

In its sample, this clonotype was seen many times. This chain connects TRBV29-1 to TRBJ2-5; D could derive from TRBD1 or TRBD2 (5 bases each). Germline V CDR1 and CDR2: SQVTM, ANQGSEA. The CDR3 consists of 12 residues. Trimming shortened V by 6 bases and J by 3 bases, and 11 bases separated the two germline ends. This CDR3 is CSVFRDEETQYF. The DNA for the CDR3 is TGCAGCGTATTCCGGGACGAAGAGACCCAGTACTTC.